This TCR beta chain was recorded in a study of cytomegalovirus exposure and HLA in healthy donors. Study observations and caveats: Among TCR beta chains, those listed as cytomegalovirus-associated numbered about 150.

The assay was immunoSEQ multiplex PCR, and TCRdb's table has in-frame clones only and misses some. The sample comprises fewer than 85,000 clones, roughly 96% of which are singletons, and approximately 1.3% rests with the top ten. Looked up from germline, CDR1 is SGHTA and CDR2 is FQGNSA. Trimming took 1 base from V and 4 from J, leaving 9 bases between them. CDR3 size: 14 residues. About this clone: Its antigen is undetermined.

The sequencing sample was made of PBMCs. This receptor was obtained from a young woman in good health and CMV-seronegative. The rearrangement uses TRBV7-2 and TRBJ2-3; D is undetermined. The CDR3 DNA sequence: TGTGCCAGCAGCTTAGGGCTAGGATCAGATACGCAGTATTTT. Translation gives CASSLGLGSDTQYF.